A selection of T cell receptor beta chains follows, all from one sample in a study of glioma-infiltrating T cells. TCRdb analysed the multiplex PCR reads with MiXCR anew, one entry per CDR3 protein. The sample consists of thousands of distinct CDR3 sequences, 35% to 50% of them appearing once. Sample: glioma tissue, nonneoplastic brain tissue, or PBMCs (not recorded which). These receptor sequences come from a human donor with low-grade glioma or glioblastoma, undergoing nonglioma brain surgery, or in good health (not recorded which). CDR3s include the opening cysteine and the closing phenylalanine or tryptophan. Fields, in order: J gene, D gene, V gene, CDR3 protein. The D gene is left open where the match is weak.

>TRBJ2-2|-|TRBV7-8
CASSTQESGTGELFF
>TRBJ2-7|-|TRBV6-2/TRBV6-3
CASNQAYEQYF
>TRBJ1-1|-|TRBV30
CAWSVGWETEAFF
>TRBJ2-7|-|TRBV28
CASSFAGHYEQYF
>TRBJ1-2|-|TRBV5-6
CASSLNGQTFGITF
>TRBJ1-3|-|TRBV7-8
CASSLDLGGNTIYF
>TRBJ2-3|-|TRBV7-6
CASSLVSGEKDTKYF
>TRBJ2-1|TRBD2|TRBV4-3
CASSQGLAGGGEQFF
>TRBJ2-5|TRBD1|TRBV2
CASSYAGTGGFKTQYF
>TRBJ2-5|TRBD2|TRBV10-3
CAIRTSDPQETQYF
>TRBJ1-4|TRBD1|TRBV6-1
CATSTRTGINEKLFF
>TRBJ2-2|-|TRBV6-9
CASSFFGDNTGELFF
>TRBJ2-7|-|TRBV20-1
CIAHLQGSSYEQYF
>TRBJ1-2|-|TRBV2
CASNKAGGDYGYTF
>TRBJ1-1|-|TRBV5-1
CASTILGLTNTEAFF
>TRBJ2-1|TRBD2|TRBV6-1
CASTTGTSGRNEQFF
>TRBJ2-1|-|TRBV6-1
CASSEQVEQFF
>TRBJ2-3|-|TRBV9
CASRGLGDTQYF
>TRBJ2-1|-|TRBV20-1
CSASVGDNEQFF
>TRBJ1-2|-|TRBV29-1
CSVVVDYYGYTF
>TRBJ2-5|TRBD2|TRBV6-1
CASSVLAGEKETQYF
>TRBJ1-2|TRBD1|TRBV27
CASSLYTPGTGGEGYGYTF
>TRBJ1-4|-|TRBV2
CASLSTSGGKKLFF
>TRBJ1-3|-|TRBV27
CASSLSPPHLPSGGNTIYF
>TRBJ2-3|TRBD2|TRBV7-3
CASSSTGGRDTQYF
>TRBJ1-5|-|TRBV20-1
CSARDVRDSNQPQHF
>TRBJ1-4|-|TRBV25-1
CASTGGRSNEKLFF
>TRBJ1-1|TRBD1|TRBV20-1
CSAPGQTGTEAFF
>TRBJ2-1|-|TRBV20-1
CSARFSGRIYNEQFF
>TRBJ2-1|TRBD2|TRBV6-2/TRBV6-3
CARSYYNPLLAGDYNEQFF
>TRBJ2-7|TRBD1|TRBV7-2
CASSQGQGTYEQYF
>TRBJ2-3|-|TRBV2
CASSDRGLGGTDTQYF
>TRBJ1-2|-|TRBV5-1
CASSLDRENYGYTF
>TRBJ1-2|-|TRBV12-3/TRBV12-4
CASSLTANYGYTF
>TRBJ2-7|TRBD2|TRBV6-5
CASSYPKLAFCEQYF
>TRBJ1-1|-|TRBV7-2
CASSQTVNTEAFF
>TRBJ2-7|-|TRBV20-1
CSVGRIYEQYF
>TRBJ2-1|-|TRBV12-3/TRBV12-4
CASSLRAGAISNEQFF
>TRBJ2-7|TRBD2|TRBV12-5
CASGLDIAGVYEQYF
>TRBJ2-5|-|TRBV7-2
CASSLAYGTETQYF
>TRBJ1-5|-|TRBV19
CASSLRGGESNQPQHF
>TRBJ1-1|-|TRBV29-1
CSVVWDGHMNTEAFF
>TRBJ1-1|TRBD1|TRBV12-3/TRBV12-4
CGSPTGLGTEAFF
>TRBJ2-7|TRBD2|TRBV6-2/TRBV6-3
CASRPGTSGIDEQYF
>TRBJ1-1|-|TRBV7-2
CASSPGTHTEAFF
>TRBJ2-2|TRBD2|TRBV10-2
CASSRDYYTGELFF